The sequence of this TCR beta chain was determined in a study of T-cell reconstitution after alpha-beta-depleted transplantation in children. Study findings and constraints: At around two months after transplant, the alpha-beta T cells were reportedly derived from several hundred expanded clones that came from non-depleted graft cells. It was newly produced T cells that mostly accounted for T-cell counts and diversity one year after transplant. Surviving recipient T cells and thymic progenitors produced the high day-60 TCRbeta diversity seen in some patients.

Unique molecular identifiers were built into the TCRbeta library. Each CDR3 protein is one row after TCRdb ran MiXCR on the PCR reads. This sample carries 450,000 to 600,000 distinct CDR3 sequences, roughly 13% of them seen once, and the ten largest clones take approximately 2.1%. Note on this clonotype: Its antigen is unidentified.

With V trimmed by 3 bases and J by 3 bases, 2 bases remained unmatched. The CDR3 has 13 residues. Germline V gives CDR1 DFQATT, CDR2 SNEGSKA (reference sequence). The receptor was isolated from a male patient younger than 18 who had a stem cell transplant for acute myeloid leukemia, so the T cells may come from the graft donor. V usage is TRBV20-1 and J usage is TRBJ2-3; TRBD2 agrees at 8 bases. This specimen consisted of PBMCs, mostly from graft donor cells, obtained 360 days after TCRalphabeta/CD19-depleted stem cell transplant. The CDR3 region is CSASGRGTDTQYF. The CDR3 DNA reads TGCAGTGCTAGCGGGAGGGGAACAGATACGCAGTATTTT.